One and the same sample provided the 26 T cell receptor beta chains below, sequenced in a study of OX40 agonist ivuxolimab in advanced cancers. The library was produced with the immunoSEQ multiplex PCR assay. This immuneACCESS table, as held by TCRdb, lists in-frame sequences with V and J called but not all clones. Of the missing ones, under half trace to an unresolved V gene in checked studies; the others have no known cause. The sample records 95,000 or so clones, approximately 85% of which are singletons. Of the sample, 3% to 4% is held by the ten largest clones. Specimen: CD4+ or CD8+ T cells sorted from blood, collected in a trial of the OX40 agonist ivuxolimab. These receptors were collected from an adult with an advanced solid tumor such as melanoma, head and neck, liver or kidney cancer.

The chain combines TRBV13 with TRBJ2-1; 7 bases match TRBD2. With 3 bases clipped from V and 4 bases from J, the junction kept 6 bases outside the gene matches. Germline CDR1 is PRHDT and CDR2 is FYEKMQ (reference sequence). This CDR3 region has 15 residues. The CDR3, as DNA: TGTGCCAGCAGCTTCGGACGGGAGGCGTACAATGAGCAGTTCTTC. This encodes CASSFGREAYNEQFF.

This rearrangement joins TRBV7-9 to TRBJ2-1; D is possibly TRBD2 (6 bases). V was clipped by 3 bases and J by 3 bases, with 9 bases between them. CDR1 and CDR2 from the germline V gene are SEHNR and FQNEAQ (reference sequence). CDR3 length: 14 amino acids. CDR3 sequence: CASSFTGLYNEQFF. The CDR3 nucleotides are TGTGCCAGCAGCTTCACGGGACTCTACAATGAGCAGTTCTTC.

J is TRBJ1-2 and V is TRBV5-1; D is perhaps TRBD1 (5 bases). Trimming took off 0 bases at V and 4 bases at J, with 16 bases between the two ends. The CDR3 length is 16 residues. CDR1 is SGHRS, CDR2 YFSETQ, per germline. The CDR3 here is CASSLDKGAQGYGYTF. CDR3 coding DNA: TGCGCCAGCAGCTTGGACAAAGGGGCTCAGGGCTATGGCTACACCTTC.

The rearrangement links TRBV2 to TRBJ1-5; D is perhaps TRBD1 (5 bases). Germline assignment: CDR1 SNHLY and CDR2 FYNNEI. Trimming stripped 5 bases from V and 6 bases from J, with 11 bases between. This CDR3 comprises 13 residues. The CDR3 protein is CASSLTVFQPQHF. In DNA form, the CDR3 reads TGTGCCAGCAGTTTGACAGTTTTTCAGCCCCAGCATTTT.

This clone has only one observation. The chain uses TRBV4-3 and TRBJ1-4, with D perhaps matching TRBD1 (6 bases). Deletions cut 3 bases from V and 8 bases from J, with 13 bases between. The germline V gene has CDR1 LGHNA and CDR2 YSLEER. This CDR3 comprises 14 residues. CDR3 sequence: CASSHRGTGEKLFF. The CDR3 DNA reads TGCGCCAGCAGCCATCGGGGTACAGGGGAAAAACTGTTTTTT.

This chain joins TRBV5-1 and TRBJ2-5; 7 nucleotides match TRBD2. Trimming took 4 bases from V and 5 from J; bases not matched to a gene: 8. This CDR3 comprises 14 residues. Looked up from germline, CDR1 is SGHRS and CDR2 is YFSETQ. The CDR3 DNA sequence: TGCGCCAGCAGCCCGAGGTGGGGAGGGGAGACCCAGTACTTC. As protein: CASSPRWGGETQYF.

This sequence joins TRBV18 and TRBJ1-2, with TRBD1 matching 7 bases. The trim removed 3 bases at V and 4 bases at J, leaving 8 bases unmatched. Germline CDR1 KGHSH, CDR2 LQKENI. The CDR3 spans 15 residues. CDR3 nucleotide sequence: TGTGCCAGCTCACCTTCGGGACAGACTATCTATGGCTACACCTTC. Encoded protein: CASSPSGQTIYGYTF.

V and J are TRBV5-6 and TRBJ1-1, with TRBD1 identical over 7 bases. The CDR3 spans 15 residues. Trimming removed 4 bases from V and 4 bases from J; junction bases left unmatched: 10. Germline-derived CDR1 and CDR2 are SGHDT and YYEEEE. CDR3 region: CASSVEQGLVTEAFF. The CDR3 DNA follows: TGTGCCAGCAGCGTAGAACAGGGGTTGGTCACTGAAGCTTTCTTT.

A single count supports this clone. The J gene is TRBJ2-7, the V gene TRBV28; the D gene is possibly TRBD1 (5 bases). Germline lookup yields CDR1 MDHEN and CDR2 SYDVKM. V was trimmed by 2 bases and J by 2 bases, leaving 10 bases between them. There are 14 residues in the CDR3. CDR3 DNA: TGTGCCAGCAGTTTAAGGGGTTTTGCCTACGAGCAGTACTTC. Its protein product is CASSLRGFAYEQYF.

This sequence joins TRBV5-6 and TRBJ2-5, with D uncertain. Germline V gene data show CDR1 as SGHDT and CDR2 as YYEEEE. V was shortened by 0 bases and J by 2 bases, with 5 bases between the two germline ends. This CDR3 spans 13 amino acids. The CDR3 bases are TGTGCCAGCAGCTTGGGGGCTCAAGAGACCCAGTACTTC. This gives the protein CASSLGAQETQYF.

The V gene is TRBV5-5, the J gene TRBJ2-3; 12 nucleotides match TRBD2. J gave up 0 bases and V 6 bases, and 11 bases lay outside the gene matches. CDR3 length: 18 amino acids. Germline V lookup: CDR1 SGHKS, CDR2 YYEKEE (reference sequence). The CDR3 DNA sequence: TGTGCCAGCACGAAAGGACTAGCGGGACTTCCTAGCACAGATACGCAGTATTTT. This translates into CASTKGLAGLPSTDTQYF.

The rearrangement uses TRBV27 and TRBJ2-5, with 7 bases that match TRBD1. Germline lookup yields CDR1 MNHEY and CDR2 SMNVEV (reference sequence). The CDR3 length is 15 residues. With 5 bases clipped from V and 5 bases from J, the junction kept 11 bases outside the gene matches. CDR3 in amino acids: CASSPDRARAETQYF. The DNA for the CDR3 is TGTGCCAGCAGTCCCGACAGGGCGAGAGCGGAGACCCAGTACTTC.

This clone was recorded once. This sequence joins TRBV5-1 and TRBJ1-2, with D unresolved. CDR1 and CDR2 from the germline V gene are SGHRS and YFSETQ. V shed 7 bases and J shed 5 bases, with 18 bases lying between them. The CDR3 length is 14 residues. In DNA form, the CDR3 reads TGCGCCAGCGCAGCCAAGGACCCTATATATGGCTACACCTTC. Protein product: CASAAKDPIYGYTF.

The V call is TRBV9, the J call TRBJ1-2; D unclear. Germline V gene data show CDR1 as SGDLS and CDR2 as YYNGEE. Trimming removed 0 bases at V and 4 bases at J, with 7 bases between. The CDR3 has 13 amino acids. DNA for the CDR3: TGTGCCAGCAGCGTAGGGCAGCCCTATGGCTACACCTTC. Amino acids: CASSVGQPYGYTF. Full variable domain (remainder filled in from reference TRBV9 and TRBJ1-2): DSGVTQTPKHLITATGQRVTLRCSPRSGDLSVYWYQQSLDQGLQFLIQYYNGEERAKGNILERFSAQQFPDLHSELNLSSLELGDSALYFCASSVGQPYGYTFGSGTRLTVV.

This chain uses TRBV11-3 with TRBJ2-7, with 9 bases matching TRBD1. J lost 1 base, V lost 5 bases, and 6 bases had no gene match. This CDR3 is built from 15 residues. Germline V CDR1 and CDR2: SGHNT, YENEEA. This chain's CDR3 is CASSNGGTGSYEQYF. CDR3 nucleotides: TGTGCCAGCAGCAACGGTGGGACAGGGTCCTACGAGCAGTACTTC.

The chain has TRBV28 and TRBJ2-3; 10 bases fit TRBD2. The CDR3 consists of 15 residues. Per the germline V gene, CDR1 is MDHEN and CDR2 is SYDVKM. V lost 5 bases and J lost 1; bases outside the gene matches: 3. CDR3 in amino acids: CASSKREGGTDTQYF. CDR3 sequence (DNA): TGTGCCAGCAGTAAGCGGGAGGGAGGCACAGATACGCAGTATTTT.

The chain couples TRBV20-1 to TRBJ2-1; no firm D call. Trimming cost V 2 bases and J 8 bases, with 7 bases left between them. The CDR3 sequence is 11 residues long. From germline, CDR1 is DFQATT and CDR2 SNEGSKA (reference sequence). The CDR3 is CSARRGYEQFF. The CDR3 coding sequence is TGCAGTGCTAGAAGAGGTTATGAGCAGTTCTTC.

The J gene is TRBJ2-1, the V gene TRBV11-2; 11 bases agree with TRBD2. The CDR3 runs to 14 residues. The V gene's germline CDR1 is SGHAT and CDR2 FQNNGV. J was trimmed by 10 bases and V by 2 bases; bases with no gene match: 4. The CDR3 nucleotides are TGTGCCAGCAGCTTAACTAGCGGGAGCGGGGAGCAGTTCTTC. This sequence encodes CASSLTSGSGEQFF.

The genes are TRBV28 and TRBJ2-3; 11 bases line up with TRBD2. There are 16 residues in the CDR3. V shed 2 bases and J 11 bases; nucleotides not matched to a gene: 12. Germline loops: CDR1 MDHEN, CDR2 SYDVKM. The CDR3 spells CASSLGGGLAEYGQYF. The CDR3 DNA reads TGTGCCAGCAGTTTAGGGGGGGGACTAGCGGAATACGGGCAGTATTTT.

Comments on this clone: Other DNA sequences within the sample encode an identical CDR3. The genes are TRBV6-5 and TRBJ2-7; 8 nucleotides match TRBD1. The CDR3 contains 13 residues. V lost 6 bases, J lost 3 bases, and 4 bases stayed unmatched. Germline V gene lookup returns CDR1 MNHEY and CDR2 SVGAGI. The CDR3 region is CASSYGTGYEQYF. The CDR3 DNA follows: TGTGCCAGCAGCTACGGGACAGGCTACGAGCAGTACTTC.

The chain recombines TRBV19 with TRBJ2-1, with a tentative D call TRBD2 (6 bases). V was shortened by 7 bases and J by 7 bases, with 17 bases between the two germline ends. The germline V gene encodes CDR1 LNHDA and CDR2 SQIVND (reference sequence). The CDR3 extends over 14 amino acids. The DNA for the CDR3 is TGTGCCAGTAATCCTAGAGGCGGGAAGAATGAGCAGTTCTTC. Its translation is CASNPRGGKNEQFF.

The rearrangement uses TRBV2 and TRBJ2-6; D unresolved. This CDR3 is 14 amino acids long. Germline-derived CDR1 and CDR2 are SNHLY and FYNNEI. V was shortened by 6 bases and J by 12 bases, with 18 bases between the two germline ends. The CDR3 DNA follows: TGTGCCAGCAGAGAATTGACGGGCCCCGGCGTCCTGACTTTC. Protein product: CASRELTGPGVLTF.

The gene calls are TRBV19 and TRBJ1-5; 10 bases agree with TRBD1. Germline assignment: CDR1 LNHDA and CDR2 SQIVND (reference sequence). V gave up 6 bases and J gave up 5 bases; unmatched junction bases: 4. CDR3 length: 14 amino acids. The CDR3 loop is CASRGQGDHQPQHF. The CDR3 nucleotides are TGTGCCAGTAGAGGACAGGGGGATCATCAGCCCCAGCATTTT.

This clone was observed a few times. The rearrangement joins TRBV13 to TRBJ2-7; 12 positions match TRBD2. Germline V gene sequence: CDR1 PRHDT, CDR2 FYEKMQ (reference sequence). The CDR3 loop spans 19 amino acids. The V gene end was trimmed by 6 bases and the J gene end by 4 bases; junction bases not matched to a gene: 19. The CDR3 nucleotides are TGTGCCAGCAGTAGACTAGCGGGAGTCATATCAACTACTAAATACGAGCAGTACTTC. Encoded protein: CASSRLAGVISTTKYEQYF.

The J gene is TRBJ2-1, the V gene TRBV4-2, with D possibly matching TRBD2 (6 bases). The V end was cut by 3 bases, the J end by 0 bases, with 12 bases between. The CDR3 loop spans 16 amino acids. Germline V gives CDR1 LGHNA, CDR2 YNFKEQ. In DNA form, the CDR3 reads TGTGCCAGCAGCCAGATCGGGAGTACCTCCTACAATGAGCAGTTCTTC. Translating gives CASSQIGSTSYNEQFF.

The V call is TRBV7-3, the J call TRBJ1-1, with TRBD1 matching 7 bases. Germline assignment: CDR1 SGHTA and CDR2 FQGTGA. The CDR3 covers 16 residues. The V and J ends lost 2 bases and 2 bases, in that order; junction bases with no gene match: 8. As DNA, the CDR3 is TGTGCCAGCAGCTTAGACAGGGAGGGGGTTAACACTGAAGCTTTCTTT. Its translation is CASSLDREGVNTEAFF.